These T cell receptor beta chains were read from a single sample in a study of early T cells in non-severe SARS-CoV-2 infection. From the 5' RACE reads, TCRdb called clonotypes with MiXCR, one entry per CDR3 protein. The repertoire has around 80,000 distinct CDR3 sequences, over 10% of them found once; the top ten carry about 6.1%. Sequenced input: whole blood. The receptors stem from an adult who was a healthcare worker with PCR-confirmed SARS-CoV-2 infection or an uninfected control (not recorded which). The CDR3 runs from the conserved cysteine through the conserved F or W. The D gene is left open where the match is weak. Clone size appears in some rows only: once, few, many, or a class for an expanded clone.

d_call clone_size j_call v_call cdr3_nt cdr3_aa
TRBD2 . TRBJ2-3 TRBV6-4 TGTGCCAGCAGTATGACTAGCGGGAGAGCAGATACGCAGTATTTT CASSMTSGRADTQYF
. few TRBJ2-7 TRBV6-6 TGTGCCAGCAGTTACTCGAGGTCCCCGTTAAACGAGCAGTACTTC CASSYSRSPLNEQYF
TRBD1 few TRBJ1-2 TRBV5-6 TGTGCCAGCAGCTCGGGACAGGCCTATGGCTACACCTTC CASSSGQAYGYTF
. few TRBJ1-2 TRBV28 TGTGCCAGCAGCCGCCTGGGAGAACCCAGTGCTAACTATGGCTACACCTTC CASSRLGEPSANYGYTF
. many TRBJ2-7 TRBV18 TGTGCCAGCTCACCATCCCCGGATGGGGAGCAGTACTTC CASSPSPDGEQYF
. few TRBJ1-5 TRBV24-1 TGTGCCACCAGTGGTTTACCGCAGGGACAGCCCCAGCATTTT CATSGLPQGQPQHF
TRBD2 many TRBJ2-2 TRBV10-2 TGCGCCAGCAGGAGACTAGCGGGGGACGACGGGGAGCTGTTTTTT CASRRLAGDDGELFF
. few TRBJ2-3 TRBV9 TGTGCCAGCAGCGTGCAGGAGGGAGATACGCAGTATTTT CASSVQEGDTQYF
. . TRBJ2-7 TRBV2 TGTGCCAGCAGTGAAAAGACGGGACCCTCCTACGAGCAGTACTTC CASSEKTGPSYEQYF
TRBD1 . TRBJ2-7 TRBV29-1 TGCAGCGTTGCTTCTTTGGGACAGTACGAGCAGTACTTC CSVASLGQYEQYF
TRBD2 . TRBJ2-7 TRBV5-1 TGCGCCAGCAGTCCTGGGGGACTAGGAGTTACCTACGAGCAGTACTTC CASSPGGLGVTYEQYF
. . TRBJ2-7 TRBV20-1 TGCAGTGCTAGAGCCACGACAGTTAAAGGAAGTCGGCAGTACTTC CSARATTVKGSRQYF
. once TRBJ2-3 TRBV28 TGTGCCAGCCGAGTTGAAGGGAACACAGATACGCAGTATTTT CASRVEGNTDTQYF
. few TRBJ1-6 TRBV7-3 TGTGCCAGCAGCTTAGGGGCGTCCTATAATTCACCCCTCCACTTT CASSLGASYNSPLHF
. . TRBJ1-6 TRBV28 TGTGCCAGCAGTTTAGCCTCTTACTCCTATAATTCACCCCTCCACTTT CASSLASYSYNSPLHF
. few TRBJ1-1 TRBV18 TGTGCCAGCTACGAAGGGGTAGGCGGCACTGAAGCTTTCTTT CASYEGVGGTEAFF
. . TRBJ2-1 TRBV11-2 TGTGCCAGCAGCAACCCTGGGGGGCTTAATGAGCAGTTCTTC CASSNPGGLNEQFF
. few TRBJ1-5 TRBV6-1 TGTGCCAGCAGCGCTCCCCATTACAGGGTACGGAGCAATCAGCCCCAGCATTTT CASSAPHYRVRSNQPQHF
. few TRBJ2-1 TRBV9 TGTGCCAGCAGCGCACTAGCTAACCTTAACAATGAGCAGTTCTTC CASSALANLNNEQFF
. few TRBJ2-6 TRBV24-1 TGTGCCACCAGTCAAGGTTCTGGGGCCAACGTCCTGACTTTC CATSQGSGANVLTF
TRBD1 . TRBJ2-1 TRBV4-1 TGCGCCAGCAGCCACCACGGACAGGGGGCGGATGAGCAGTTCTTC CASSHHGQGADEQFF
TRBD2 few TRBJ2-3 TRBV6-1 TGTGCCAGCAGTGAATTCAGGGCTAGCGGGGGGAAGGATACGCAGTATTTT CASSEFRASGGKDTQYF
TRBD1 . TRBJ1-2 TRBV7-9 TGTGCCAGCAGCTTAGCACAGGGGGCGCGGATAGTACCTTATGGCTACACCTTC CASSLAQGARIVPYGYTF
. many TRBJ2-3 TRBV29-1 TGCAGCGTCGAGATTGGAGATTTCACAGATACGCAGTATTTT CSVEIGDFTDTQYF
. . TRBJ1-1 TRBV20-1 TGCAGTGCGACCCGGGATACTACTGAAGCTTTCTTT CSATRDTTEAFF
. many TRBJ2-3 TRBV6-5 TGTGCCAGAATCAACCTCTTACTAGTTCGCGCAGATACGCAGTATTTT CARINLLLVRADTQYF
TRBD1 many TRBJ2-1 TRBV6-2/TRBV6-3 TGTGCCAGCAGTTACCGAGCGCCAGGGGGTGAGCAGTTCTTC CASSYRAPGGEQFF
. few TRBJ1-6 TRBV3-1 TGTGCCAGCAGCCAAGATCGGTGGGGCGGAGGGCCTTTTTCACCCCTCCACTTT CASSQDRWGGGPFSPLHF
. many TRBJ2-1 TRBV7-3 TGTGCCAGCAGCTTGAGTCTAGGGACTGAGCAGTTCTTC CASSLSLGTEQFF
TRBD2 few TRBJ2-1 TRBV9 TGTGCCAGCAGCGTAGTGCCGGGACTAGCGTCTCAAAGCTCCTACAATGAGCAGTTCTTC CASSVVPGLASQSSYNEQFF
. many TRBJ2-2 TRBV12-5 TGTGCTAGTGGTTTGGGAGCGGGGGAGCTGTTTTTT CASGLGAGELFF
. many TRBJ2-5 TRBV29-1 TGCAGCGTTGAAGAGCGACAAGAGACCCAGTACTTC CSVEERQETQYF
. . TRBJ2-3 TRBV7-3 TGTGCCAGCAGCTTACGATCCAGGGATACGCAGTATTTT CASSLRSRDTQYF
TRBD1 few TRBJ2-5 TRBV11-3 TGTGCCAGCAGCTTAGGGCGGACAGGGGAAGAGACCCAGTACTTC CASSLGRTGEETQYF
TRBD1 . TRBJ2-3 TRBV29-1 TGCAGCGTTGAAGTTAGAGGGGGCTTCACAGATACGCAGTATTTT CSVEVRGGFTDTQYF
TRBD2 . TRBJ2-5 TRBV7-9 TGTGCCAGCAGCTCGGATCCGCCGGGACTAGCGGGGACCTACCAAGAGACCCAGTACTTC CASSSDPPGLAGTYQETQYF
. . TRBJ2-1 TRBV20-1 TGCAGTGCTAGTAAGGGGGGCTCCTACAATGAGCAGTTCTTC CSASKGGSYNEQFF
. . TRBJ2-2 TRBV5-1 TGCGCCAGCAGCTTACCAGGGAACACCGGGGAGCTGTTTTTT CASSLPGNTGELFF
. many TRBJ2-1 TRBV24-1 TGTGCCACCAGTGATTTGCGAGGCGGCGAGCAGTTCTTC CATSDLRGGEQFF
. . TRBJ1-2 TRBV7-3 TGTGCCAGCAGCGAACAGGGACCCCCCGGTGGCTACACCTTC CASSEQGPPGGYTF
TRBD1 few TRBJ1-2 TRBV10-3 TGTGCCAGCGGGACAGGGCCTACCTATGGCTACACCTTC CASGTGPTYGYTF
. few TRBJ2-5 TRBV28 TGTGCCAGCAGCCATTACCAAGAGACCCAGTACTTC CASSHYQETQYF
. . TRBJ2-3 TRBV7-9 TGTGCCAGCAGCTTGGGCAGGGTCAGCACAGATACGCAGTATTTT CASSLGRVSTDTQYF
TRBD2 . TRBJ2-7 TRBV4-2 TGTGCCAGCAGCCTATCGGGACTAGCGGGGGCCTACGAGCAGTACTTC CASSLSGLAGAYEQYF
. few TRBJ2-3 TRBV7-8 TGTGCCAGCAGCTTAGTGGATCGATCTAGCACAGATACGCAGTATTTT CASSLVDRSSTDTQYF
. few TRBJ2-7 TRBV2 TGTGCCAGCCAAGGGCTAGCGAACGAGCAGTACTTC CASQGLANEQYF
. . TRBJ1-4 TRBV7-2 TGTGCCAGCAGCTTACTTAGTACAGTTGATGAAAAACTGTTTTTT CASSLLSTVDEKLFF
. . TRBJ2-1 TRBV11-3 TGTGCCAGCAGCCAGACCCTCGGCAGTAATGAGCAGTTCTTC CASSQTLGSNEQFF
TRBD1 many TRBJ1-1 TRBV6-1 TGTGCCAGCAGTGCCACAGGGGTCACTGAAGCTTTCTTT CASSATGVTEAFF
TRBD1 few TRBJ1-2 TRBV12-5 TGTGCTAGTGGTCCAAGGACAGGGGGCAATGGCTACACCTTC CASGPRTGGNGYTF
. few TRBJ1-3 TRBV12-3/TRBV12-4 TGTGCCAGCAGTGGACGGGTTTTGGGAGGAAACACCATATATTTT CASSGRVLGGNTIYF
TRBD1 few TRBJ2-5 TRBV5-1 TGCGCCAGCAGCTTGTTACCCGGGACAGGGCAAGAGACCCAGTACTTC CASSLLPGTGQETQYF
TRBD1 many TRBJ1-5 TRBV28 TGTGCCAGCAGTTTATTGGACAGGGGGGATCAGCCCCAGCATTTT CASSLLDRGDQPQHF
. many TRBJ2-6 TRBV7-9 TGTGCCAGCAGCTTCGGGATTGCGCTCTTCTCTGGGGCCAACGTCCTGACTTTC CASSFGIALFSGANVLTF
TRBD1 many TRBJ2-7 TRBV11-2 TGTGCCAGCAGCTTAGACTACAGGGGTCCCTACGAGCAGTACTTC CASSLDYRGPYEQYF
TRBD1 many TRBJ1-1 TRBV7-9 TGTGCCAGCAGCTCCCGACAGGGAGTAGGCAACACTGAAGCTTTCTTT CASSSRQGVGNTEAFF
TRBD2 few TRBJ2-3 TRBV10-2 TGCGCCAGCAGTGAGGCTAGCGGGGGGCTCTATACGCAGTATTTT CASSEASGGLYTQYF